The clone carrying this TCR beta chain was observed many times. V dropped 2 bases and J dropped 4; count of bases not matched to a gene: 4. Germline CDR1 reads SGHRS; CDR2 reads YFSETQ. This CDR3 is 14 amino acids long. HTBI primers from iRepertoire and Arm-PCR of CDR3 regions yielded the TCR beta libraries. One entry per CDR3 protein, called by TCRdb with MiXCR from the multiplex PCR reads. This table holds a few hundred thousand distinct CDR3 sequences, approximately 14% found once. The time point: newly diagnosed GD, antithyroid drugs for less than 3 months. The TCR library was made from RNA extracted from PBMCs. This specimen belongs to a study of regulatory T cells in long-lasting Graves disease. The same specimen was also included in a second study, on T cells in Graves' hyperthyroidism and ophthalmopathy.

The genes are TRBV5-1 and TRBJ2-3; TRBD2 matches at 7 bases. The source material was peripheral blood mononuclear cells (PBMCs), sampled at new diagnosis, from a patient treated with antithyroid drugs. This TCR was recovered from a woman aged 50 to 60 with Graves disease. The CDR3: CASSLGRVSDTQYF. CDR3 coding DNA: TGCGCCAGCAGCTTAGGGAGGGTTTCAGATACGCAGTATTTT.